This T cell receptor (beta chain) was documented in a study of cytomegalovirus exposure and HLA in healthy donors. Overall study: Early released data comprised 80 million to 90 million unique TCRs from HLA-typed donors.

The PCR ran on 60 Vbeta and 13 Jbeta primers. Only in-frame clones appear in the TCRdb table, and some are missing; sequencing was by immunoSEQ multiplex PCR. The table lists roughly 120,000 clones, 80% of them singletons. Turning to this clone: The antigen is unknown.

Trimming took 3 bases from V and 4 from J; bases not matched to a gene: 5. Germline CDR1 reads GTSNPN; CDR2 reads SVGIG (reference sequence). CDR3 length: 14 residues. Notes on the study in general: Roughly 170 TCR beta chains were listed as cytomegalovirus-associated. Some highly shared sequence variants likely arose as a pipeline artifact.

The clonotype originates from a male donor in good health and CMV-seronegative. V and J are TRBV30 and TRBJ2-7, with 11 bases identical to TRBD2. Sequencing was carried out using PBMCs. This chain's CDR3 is CAWRRLAGKYEQYF. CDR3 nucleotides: TGTGCCTGGAGGAGACTAGCGGGAAAGTACGAGCAGTACTTC.